Below, 25 T cell receptor beta chains from the same sample are listed, as sequenced in a study of cytomegalovirus exposure and HLA in healthy donors (dated by TCRdb to 2016 to 2017). Library preparation was by the immunoSEQ multiplex PCR assay. The multiplex PCR relied on a mix of 60 forward primers for TCR Vbeta segments and 13 reverse primers for TCR Jbeta segments. Not all clones reach the TCRdb copy of this immuneACCESS table, which keeps in-frame sequences only. Checked studies attribute under half of the gap to unresolved V genes and leave the rest unexplained. Counted in this sample were 200,000 or so clones; 80% to 85% of them appeared once. The leading ten clones occupy roughly 2% of the sample. The sequenced sample consisted of PBMCs. Source of these receptors: a woman aged 18-35 years in good health and CMV-seropositive.

The chain is built from TRBV6-6 and TRBJ2-7, with D hard to call. With 2 bases removed from V and 5 bases from J, the gap between germline ends came to 13 bases. In germline, CDR1 is MNHNY, CDR2 SVGAGI (reference sequence). The CDR3 is 14 amino acids. The CDR3 DNA reads as TGTGCCAGCAGTTACGCTAAAGAGGCTAACGAGCAGTACTTC. This gives the protein CASSYAKEANEQYF.

This chain connects TRBV6-1 to TRBJ2-1, with 7 bases fitting TRBD2. From germline, CDR1 is MNHNS and CDR2 SASEGT. The junction had 9 bases not matched to a gene; V was cut back by 4 bases and J by 9 bases. The CDR3 is made up of 14 amino acids. The CDR3 DNA reads TGTGCCAGCAGTGCGGGCGGGGGTGCAAGTGAGCAGTTCTTC. Protein product: CASSAGGGASEQFF.

The CDR3 nucleotides read TGTGCCAGCAGCGCCTTGAGTGAGTCTGAGCAGTTCTTC. This translates into CASSALSESEQFF. The chain links TRBV11-2 to TRBJ2-1; D gene uncertain. Trimming shortened V by 5 bases and J by 9 bases, and 14 bases separated the two germline ends. Germline-derived CDR1 and CDR2 are SGHAT and FQNNGV. The CDR3 is 13 amino acids.

The chain uses TRBV5-1 and TRBJ1-2; tentative D call: TRBD1 (6 bases). From germline, CDR1 is SGHRS and CDR2 YFSETQ. The CDR3 extends over 15 amino acids. V lost 4 bases to trimming and J lost 4 bases, with 17 bases between them. CDR3 in DNA: TGCGCCAGCAGCCCGAACAGGGATGGGGGCTATGGCTACACCTTC. The encoded protein is CASSPNRDGGYGYTF.

V is TRBV11-2 and J is TRBJ2-1; D call uncertain. The CDR3 loop spans 12 amino acids. Germline CDR1 is SGHAT and CDR2 is FQNNGV. Trimming left V 5 bases short and J 2 bases short, with 4 bases between. The CDR3 nucleotides read TGTGCCAGCAGCCCCACCTACAATGAGCAGTTCTTC. It is translated as CASSPTYNEQFF.

The chain joins TRBV7-3 to TRBJ2-6; D gene unclear. The CDR3 runs to 18 residues. V dropped 5 bases and J dropped 0 bases, with 17 bases sitting between them. Germline assignment: CDR1 SGHTA and CDR2 FQGTGA. CDR3 in amino acids: CASSPQPRLLSGANVLTF. The CDR3 DNA reads as TGTGCCAGCAGCCCCCAACCGAGATTACTCTCTGGGGCCAACGTCCTGACTTTC.

This chain joins TRBV2 and TRBJ2-5; D gene ambiguous. The CDR3 is 12 residues long. The germline V gene has CDR1 SNHLY and CDR2 FYNNEI. V shed 6 bases and J shed 5 bases, with 10 bases lying between them. CDR3 in amino acids: CASRFQAETQYF. CDR3 DNA: TGTGCCAGCAGGTTTCAAGCGGAGACCCAGTACTTC.

The chain employs TRBV7-9 and TRBJ2-5, with 9 bases fitting TRBD1. Gene TRBJ2-7 matches the end of the DNA better, so the J call may be wrong. The CDR3 length is 14 residues. Germline-derived CDR1 and CDR2 are SEHNR and FQNEAQ (reference sequence). CDR3 region: CASSPGQGHYEQYF. The CDR3 nucleotides read TGTGCCAGCAGCCCGGGACAGGGTCACTACGAGCAGTACTTC.

The gene calls are TRBV7-2 and TRBJ2-2; D uncertain. The CDR3 covers 13 residues. V dropped 5 bases and J dropped 4 bases, with 8 bases sitting between them. Germline CDR1 and CDR2: SGHTA and FQGNSA. The CDR3 sequence: CASSRILTGELFF. CDR3 coding DNA: TGTGCCAGCAGCCGTATCCTCACCGGGGAGCTGTTTTTT.

The chain links TRBV6-6 to TRBJ2-7, with 7 nucleotides matching TRBD1. With V trimmed by 2 bases and J by 3 bases, 10 bases remained unmatched. The CDR3 totals 16 residues. The germline gives CDR1 MNHNY, CDR2 SVGAGI (reference sequence). The chain's CDR3 is CASSYTGTELGYEQYV. The CDR3 nucleotides read TGTGCCAGCAGTTACACCGGGACAGAATTAGGCTACGAGCAGTACGTC.

The chain recombines TRBV6-5 with TRBJ1-2; TRBD1 might be the D (5 bases). Germline V gene sequence: CDR1 MNHEY, CDR2 SVGAGI. Trimming pared 2 bases from V and 3 bases from J, leaving 13 bases between. CDR3 length: 15 amino acids. The CDR3 DNA reads as TGTGCCAGCAGTTACAGCGGGGGAGGGGACTATGGCTACACCTTC. Amino acids: CASSYSGGGDYGYTF.

CDR3: CAKGSSYEQYV. As DNA, the CDR3 is TGTGCCAAAGGGAGCTCCTACGAGCAGTACGTC. The chain combines TRBV9 with TRBJ2-7, with a weak D call TRBD2 (5 bases). Trimming removed 9 bases at V and 0 bases at J, with 7 bases between. The CDR3 has 11 amino acids. CDR1 is SGDLS, CDR2 YYNGEE, per germline.

This clone has just a few counts. This chain connects TRBV4-2 to TRBJ2-2; no reliable D call. Germline-derived CDR1 and CDR2 are LGHNA and YNFKEQ. The CDR3 loop spans 18 amino acids. V gave up 3 bases and J gave up 0 bases, with 17 bases separating them. This chain's CDR3 is CASSQTTPQGANTGELFF. DNA of the CDR3: TGTGCCAGCAGCCAGACGACTCCTCAAGGCGCGAACACCGGGGAGCTGTTTTTT.

The chain uses TRBV5-6 and TRBJ1-2, with D possibly TRBD1 on 5 matching bases. Germline V lookup: CDR1 SGHDT, CDR2 YYEEEE. There are 13 residues in the CDR3. Trimming removed 4 bases at V and 5 bases at J, with 12 bases between. The CDR3 bases are TGTGCCAGCAGCCTGCGACAGTTTTATGGCTACACCTTC. Translating gives CASSLRQFYGYTF.

This clone has more than one count but fewer than ten. The CDR3 loop reads CASSPPLAGAYEQYF. CDR3 nucleotide sequence: TGTGCCAGCAGTCCACCGCTAGCGGGGGCCTACGAGCAGTACTTC. This sequence joins TRBV6-5 and TRBJ2-7, with 10 bases aligning to TRBD2. V gave up 5 bases and J gave up 2 bases; unmatched junction bases: 6. CDR3 length equals 15 residues. In germline, CDR1 is MNHEY, CDR2 SVGAGI.

With respect to this clone: Other DNA variants within this sample encode the same CDR3. The rearrangement links TRBV11-3 to TRBJ1-6; possibly TRBD1 for D (6 bases). Trimming took 3 bases from V and 5 from J, leaving 14 bases between them. This CDR3 comprises 16 residues. Germline CDR1 is SGHNT and CDR2 is YENEEA. The CDR3 DNA reads TGTGCCAGCAGCTTCGTCGGGACACGACATAATTCACCCCTCCACTTT. Protein product: CASSFVGTRHNSPLHF.

The genes are TRBV15 and TRBJ2-3; 16 nucleotides line up with TRBD2. The trim removed 7 bases at V and 5 bases at J, leaving 6 bases unmatched. This CDR3 has 16 residues. The V gene's germline CDR1 is LNHNV and CDR2 YYDKDF (reference sequence). In DNA form, the CDR3 reads TGTGCCACCACGGGACTAGCGGGGGGGTATGGAGATACGCAGTATTTT. Its protein is CATTGLAGGYGDTQYF.

This clone has a handful of counts. This chain connects TRBV5-6 to TRBJ2-7; tentative D call: TRBD2 (6 bases). This CDR3 is 14 amino acids long. Deletions cut 4 bases from V and 3 bases from J, with 14 bases between. Germline V lookup: CDR1 SGHDT, CDR2 YYEEEE. The CDR3 bases are TGTGCCAGCAGCCATAGCGGACTCGTCTACGAGCAGTACTTC. Translated, it gives CASSHSGLVYEQYF.

V gene TRBV7-3 combines with J gene TRBJ2-2; maybe TRBD1 (5 bases). There are 16 residues in the CDR3. V was clipped by 2 bases and J by 8 bases, with 18 bases between them. The germline CDR1 and CDR2 sequences are SGHTA and FQGTGA. CDR3 sequence: CASSLLGSQGRGELFF. CDR3 DNA: TGTGCCAGCAGCTTACTTGGTTCTCAGGGAAGAGGGGAGCTGTTTTTT.

The chain recombines TRBV30 with TRBJ1-2; perhaps TRBD1 as D (5 bases). Trimming left V 2 bases short and J 8 bases short, with 21 bases between. Per germline, CDR1 GTSNPN and CDR2 SVGIG (reference sequence). This CDR3 is 15 amino acids long. CDR3 in amino acids: CAWSQSDSPLSGYTF. In nucleotides, the CDR3 is TGTGCCTGGAGTCAATCCGACAGTCCCCTCTCCGGCTACACCTTC. Together with reference TRBV30 and TRBJ1-2, the CDR3 gives the full variable domain: SQTIHQWPATLVQPVGSPLSLECTVEGTSNPNLYWYRQAAGRGLQLLFYSVGIGQISSEVPQNLSASRPQDRQFILSSKKLLLSDSGFYLCAWSQSDSPLSGYTFGSGTRLTVV.

The chain couples TRBV27 to TRBJ2-7; D remains unclear. The CDR3 extends over 14 amino acids. The germline V gene encodes CDR1 MNHEY and CDR2 SMNVEV (reference sequence). The V end lost 6 bases, the J end lost 7 bases, and 19 bases lay between the germline ends. The DNA for the CDR3 is TGTGCCAGCAGCCCACGACCTCTCCTTGGGGAGCAGTACGTC. Residues: CASSPRPLLGEQYV.

The V call is TRBV11-2, the J call TRBJ1-2; 7 bases agree with TRBD1. The CDR3 totals 15 residues. Germline assignment: CDR1 SGHAT and CDR2 FQNNGV. The J segment lost 2 bases and the V segment lost 4 bases, leaving 7 bases of the junction unmatched. The CDR3 region is CASSWQLGGNYGYTF. The CDR3 DNA reads as TGTGCCAGCAGCTGGCAGTTAGGGGGCAACTATGGCTACACCTTC. The variable domain in full, completed from reference TRBV11-2 and TRBJ1-2, reads EAGVAQSPRYKIIEKRQSVAFWCNPISGHATLYWYQQILGQGPKLLIQFQNNGVVDDSQLPKDRFSAERLKGVDSTLKIQPAKLEDSAVYLCASSWQLGGNYGYTFGSGTRLTVV.

A single count supports this clone. The J gene is TRBJ1-2, the V gene TRBV7-9; D possibly corresponds to TRBD1 (5 bases). Between the trimmed V and J ends, which lost 2 bases and 4 bases, there was a span of 17 bases. Germline-derived CDR1 and CDR2 are SEHNR and FQNEAQ (reference sequence). The CDR3 length is 16 residues. The CDR3 DNA reads as TGTGCCAGCAGCTTATGGGTGGGGGGAGAGGGCTATGGCTACACCTTC. Encoded protein: CASSLWVGGEGYGYTF.

This sequence joins TRBV19 and TRBJ1-2; tentatively, D is TRBD1 (6 bases). The germline gives CDR1 LNHDA, CDR2 SQIVND (reference sequence). V was shortened by 4 bases and J by 6 bases, with 15 bases between the two germline ends. CDR3 length: 14 amino acids. CDR3 amino acids: CASSNRRDTHGYTF. Here the CDR3 DNA reads TGTGCCAGTAGTAATCGCCGGGACACACATGGCTACACCTTC.

J is TRBJ1-3 and V is TRBV4-1; D gene ambiguous. This CDR3 has 14 amino acids. V lost 2 bases to trimming and J lost 4 bases, with 9 bases between them. In germline, CDR1 is MGHRA, CDR2 YSYEKL. The CDR3, as DNA: TGCGCCAGCAGCCAACCTCGTAAAGGAAACACCATATATTTT. This encodes CASSQPRKGNTIYF.